This TCR beta chain was captured by sequencing in a study of vaccination effects on CD4 cells after COVID-19. Sequencing used immunoSEQ multiplex PCR; TCRdb keeps in-frame clones, though not all of them. The data contain 65,000 or so clones, less than 85% of them singletons. Study-level findings and limits: Clonal contraction was marked in infection- and vaccine-induced clones late after vaccination. Convalescent patients were few in the study, and early post-infection timepoints were absent.

Worth noting for this clone: Its antigen remains unidentified.

V lost 3 bases to trimming and J lost 0 bases, with 15 bases between them. From germline, CDR1 is KGHSH and CDR2 LQKENI. The CDR3 covers 17 residues. Under the ViraFEST assay, PBMC were stimulated with viral peptide pools so that antigen-specific CD4+ T cells expanded. Sequencing was performed afterwards. Upon completion of around 9 days in culture, CD4+ T cells were isolated. None of the vaccinated had previously contracted SARS-CoV-2, and their nucleocapsid antibodies tested negative. Some 2 million PBMC were seeded per well and grown in the presence of about 9 IU/ml IL-2 and around 10 ug/ml peptides.

This specimen was CD4+ T cells from PBMCs cultured with HCoV-NL63 spike peptides, taken before COVID-19 vaccination. This chain uses TRBV18 with TRBJ1-3; D might be TRBD1 (5 bases). The receptor was isolated from a human donor who received a COVID-19 vaccine. CDR3 sequence (DNA): TGTGCCAGCTCACCCGAGGGACGGTCCTTCTCTGGAAACACCATATATTTT. This encodes CASSPEGRSFSGNTIYF.